The rows below give T cell receptor beta chains drawn from one sample of a study of blood T cells in healthy people across ages. TCRdb analysed the 5' RACE reads with MiXCR anew, one entry per CDR3 protein. The data contain roughly 1,000,000 distinct CDR3 sequences, less than 25% of them singletons. This same sample was also part of a study on T cells of mothers and their children.

The material sequenced was blood. The receptors were gathered from a girl aged 2-9 years in good health. The CDR3 runs from the conserved cysteine through the conserved F or W. The D gene is left open where the match is weak. The size entry is marked missing in some rows and otherwise reads once, few, many or a size class.

CDR3 DNA: TGCAGCGTTGAAGATCGTGAGGGGCTAGAGACCCAGTACTTC
CDR3 protein: CSVEDREGLETQYF
D gene: -
J gene: TRBJ2-5
V gene: TRBV29-1
clone size: few

CDR3 DNA: TGTGCCAGCAGTGAAGCGTCGGGACCCGATGAGGAGCAGTACTTC
CDR3 protein: CASSEASGPDEEQYF
D gene: -
J gene: TRBJ2-5
V gene: TRBV6-1
clone size: -

CDR3 DNA: TGTGCCAGCAGTTTAGACGGGACGCGGACAATCTATGGCTACACCTTC
CDR3 protein: CASSLDGTRTIYGYTF
D gene: -
J gene: TRBJ1-2
V gene: TRBV12-3/TRBV12-4
clone size: -

CDR3 DNA: TGTGCCAGCAGCCCCAAAATGAACACTGAAGCTTTCTTT
CDR3 protein: CASSPKMNTEAFF
D gene: -
J gene: TRBJ1-1
V gene: TRBV3-1
clone size: few

CDR3 DNA: TGTGCCAGCAGTTACGAGTTGCAGGGGAACACCGGGGAGCTGTTTTTT
CDR3 protein: CASSYELQGNTGELFF
D gene: -
J gene: TRBJ2-2
V gene: TRBV6-2/TRBV6-3
clone size: -

CDR3 DNA: TGTGCCAGCAGTTTATGGTCGGGGGGACTTAGAGAGACCCAGTACTTC
CDR3 protein: CASSLWSGGLRETQYF
D gene: TRBD2
J gene: TRBJ2-5
V gene: TRBV27
clone size: -

CDR3 DNA: TGTGCCACCGACAGGGTGAAGGCTAATGAAAAACTGTTTTTT
CDR3 protein: CATDRVKANEKLFF
D gene: TRBD1
J gene: TRBJ1-4
V gene: TRBV25-1
clone size: few

CDR3 DNA: TGCAGCGTTGTTCTAGCGGCAGGATTCTACGAGCAGTACTTC
CDR3 protein: CSVVLAAGFYEQYF
D gene: TRBD2
J gene: TRBJ2-7
V gene: TRBV29-1
clone size: -

CDR3 DNA: TGTGCCAGCTCACCTACAAGCGGTTACGAGCAGTACTTC
CDR3 protein: CASSPTSGYEQYF
D gene: -
J gene: TRBJ2-7
V gene: TRBV18
clone size: -

CDR3 DNA: TGTGCCAGCAGCTTAGATTCAGGGTACGAGCAGTACTTC
CDR3 protein: CASSLDSGYEQYF
D gene: -
J gene: TRBJ2-7
V gene: TRBV5-1
clone size: many

CDR3 DNA: TGTGCCAGCAGCCGACAAAGGGACACTGAAGCTTTCTTT
CDR3 protein: CASSRQRDTEAFF
D gene: -
J gene: TRBJ1-1
V gene: TRBV12-3/TRBV12-4
clone size: few

CDR3 DNA: TGTGCCAGCAGCTTATATGACAGGCCCGTGACAGATACGCAGTATTTT
CDR3 protein: CASSLYDRPVTDTQYF
D gene: -
J gene: TRBJ2-3
V gene: TRBV7-2
clone size: -

CDR3 DNA: TGTGCCAGCTCACCTCCGACCCAGGGGGCAGATACGCAGTATTTT
CDR3 protein: CASSPPTQGADTQYF
D gene: TRBD1
J gene: TRBJ2-3
V gene: TRBV18
clone size: few

CDR3 DNA: TGTGCCAGCAGTGATAGGGGACTAGCGGGAGGGTTGGCGGATGAGCAGTTCTTC
CDR3 protein: CASSDRGLAGGLADEQFF
D gene: TRBD2
J gene: TRBJ2-1
V gene: TRBV25-1
clone size: few

CDR3 DNA: TGCAGCGTTGTATCAGACAGGAGCTCCTACGAGCAGTACTTC
CDR3 protein: CSVVSDRSSYEQYF
D gene: -
J gene: TRBJ2-7
V gene: TRBV29-1
clone size: few

CDR3 DNA: TGTGCCAGCAATACCAGGGCTCGAGGCATTCAGTACTTC
CDR3 protein: CASNTRARGIQYF
D gene: -
J gene: TRBJ2-4
V gene: TRBV6-2/TRBV6-3
clone size: -

CDR3 DNA: TGTGCCAGCAGGCACACCGGGACAGAAGAAAAACTGTTTTTT
CDR3 protein: CASRHTGTEEKLFF
D gene: TRBD1
J gene: TRBJ1-4
V gene: TRBV2
clone size: -

CDR3 DNA: TGTGCCACCAGTGATTTTTCCGGACAGAGCACAGATACGCAGTATTTT
CDR3 protein: CATSDFSGQSTDTQYF
D gene: -
J gene: TRBJ2-3
V gene: TRBV24-1
clone size: once

CDR3 DNA: TGCGCCAGCAGCCGGACCGGGACAGGGAAGGAAAAACTGTTTTTT
CDR3 protein: CASSRTGTGKEKLFF
D gene: TRBD1
J gene: TRBJ1-4
V gene: TRBV5-1
clone size: -

CDR3 DNA: TGTGCCAGCAGTACCAGGACAGGGAACACTGAAGCTTTCTTT
CDR3 protein: CASSTRTGNTEAFF
D gene: TRBD1
J gene: TRBJ1-1
V gene: TRBV25-1
clone size: -

CDR3 DNA: TGTGCCAGCAGCGTAGTGGGGCAGGGGGAAAATGGCTACACCTTC
CDR3 protein: CASSVVGQGENGYTF
D gene: TRBD1
J gene: TRBJ1-2
V gene: TRBV9
clone size: -

CDR3 DNA: TGCGCCAGCAGTCAATCGTGGGCAGGGGGCGGCTACACCTTC
CDR3 protein: CASSQSWAGGGYTF
D gene: TRBD1
J gene: TRBJ1-2
V gene: TRBV23-1
clone size: few

CDR3 DNA: TGCGCCAGCAGCCAGTCTCCCAACTCGAACACCGGGGAGCTGTTTTTT
CDR3 protein: CASSQSPNSNTGELFF
D gene: -
J gene: TRBJ2-2
V gene: TRBV4-1
clone size: -

CDR3 DNA: TGTGCCAGCAGTTACTCGAATGGCCCCGGGGCGGCCAACGTCCTGACTTTC
CDR3 protein: CASSYSNGPGAANVLTF
D gene: -
J gene: TRBJ2-6
V gene: TRBV6-5
clone size: -

CDR3 DNA: TGTGCCAAGCAGACAGGCGATACTGAAGCTTTCTTT
CDR3 protein: CAKQTGDTEAFF
D gene: -
J gene: TRBJ1-1
V gene: TRBV12-3/TRBV12-4
clone size: -

CDR3 DNA: TGCGCCAGCAGCCAAGCACAGGGGAGAACAGATACGCAGTATTTT
CDR3 protein: CASSQAQGRTDTQYF
D gene: TRBD1
J gene: TRBJ2-3
V gene: TRBV5-1
clone size: -

CDR3 DNA: TGTGCCAGCAGTCCCAGACTAGCGGGGGATAGGGGAAATGAGCAGTTCTTC
CDR3 protein: CASSPRLAGDRGNEQFF
D gene: TRBD2
J gene: TRBJ2-1
V gene: TRBV27
clone size: few

CDR3 DNA: TGCAGCGTTGAACAGGCCTACCAAGAGACCCAGTACTTC
CDR3 protein: CSVEQAYQETQYF
D gene: -
J gene: TRBJ2-5
V gene: TRBV29-1
clone size: -

CDR3 DNA: TGCAGTGCTATCGGCGGTGATTATACGCAGTATTTT
CDR3 protein: CSAIGGDYTQYF
D gene: -
J gene: TRBJ2-3
V gene: TRBV20-1
clone size: few

CDR3 DNA: TGTGCCAGCAGCTTAGCAGGGCTTGGTCCTTATGGCTACACCTTC
CDR3 protein: CASSLAGLGPYGYTF
D gene: -
J gene: TRBJ1-2
V gene: TRBV7-8
clone size: -

CDR3 DNA: TGTGCCAGCAGAAGAGCGGGAGGGCCTCTAGAGACCCAGTACTTC
CDR3 protein: CASRRAGGPLETQYF
D gene: TRBD2
J gene: TRBJ2-5
V gene: TRBV28
clone size: few

CDR3 DNA: TGCAGTGCTGCCGGGATTGGGAGGGACAATGGCTACACCTTC
CDR3 protein: CSAAGIGRDNGYTF
D gene: -
J gene: TRBJ1-2
V gene: TRBV20-1
clone size: -

CDR3 DNA: TGTGCCAGCAGCATCATAGTCTCCGAGCAGTACTTC
CDR3 protein: CASSIIVSEQYF
D gene: -
J gene: TRBJ2-7
V gene: TRBV5-6
clone size: few

CDR3 DNA: TGTGCCAGCAGCTTAGCCCCCTGGCAGAACACTGAAGCTTTCTTT
CDR3 protein: CASSLAPWQNTEAFF
D gene: -
J gene: TRBJ1-1
V gene: TRBV7-9
clone size: -

CDR3 DNA: TGTGCCAGCAGTTTCCTCGGCGAGCAGTACTTC
CDR3 protein: CASSFLGEQYF
D gene: -
J gene: TRBJ2-7
V gene: TRBV12-3/TRBV12-4
clone size: many

CDR3 DNA: TGTGCCAGCAACGTTGGGGGGAACAGGGCCTATGGCTACACCTTC
CDR3 protein: CASNVGGNRAYGYTF
D gene: -
J gene: TRBJ1-2
V gene: TRBV9
clone size: -

CDR3 DNA: TGTGCCAGCAGCCAAGTACAGATGGCAGGGTTTGATGAGCAGTTCTTC
CDR3 protein: CASSQVQMAGFDEQFF
D gene: -
J gene: TRBJ2-1
V gene: TRBV14
clone size: few

CDR3 DNA: TGTGCCAGCAGTTCTTTACAGACGAATGAAAAACTGTTTTTT
CDR3 protein: CASSSLQTNEKLFF
D gene: -
J gene: TRBJ1-4
V gene: TRBV12-3/TRBV12-4
clone size: few

CDR3 DNA: TGCGCCAGCAGCCAAGATAGGGGGCTAGCTTTCTTT
CDR3 protein: CASSQDRGLAFF
D gene: TRBD1
J gene: TRBJ1-1
V gene: TRBV4-1
clone size: -

CDR3 DNA: TGTGCCAGCAGCTGGGGACAGGGGGCGGACACCGGGGAGCTGTTTTTT
CDR3 protein: CASSWGQGADTGELFF
D gene: TRBD1
J gene: TRBJ2-2
V gene: TRBV5-5
clone size: few

CDR3 DNA: TGTGCCAGCAGCCGAGGGGTCGCAGATACGCAGTATTTT
CDR3 protein: CASSRGVADTQYF
D gene: -
J gene: TRBJ2-3
V gene: TRBV7-2
clone size: -

CDR3 DNA: TGTGCCAGCAGTTGGGGGGGAGACGAGACCCAGTACTTC
CDR3 protein: CASSWGGDETQYF
D gene: TRBD2
J gene: TRBJ2-5
V gene: TRBV6-2/TRBV6-3
clone size: -

CDR3 DNA: TGTGCCAGCAGCCGACAGGGGATCACCTATAATTCACCCCTCCACTTT
CDR3 protein: CASSRQGITYNSPLHF
D gene: TRBD1
J gene: TRBJ1-6
V gene: TRBV27
clone size: -

CDR3 DNA: TGTGCCAGCAGTTACTCTTCAGGGACGGCTAAGCAGTTCTTC
CDR3 protein: CASSYSSGTAKQFF
D gene: -
J gene: TRBJ2-1
V gene: TRBV6-5
clone size: few

CDR3 DNA: TGTGCCAGCAGCCTCGTGGGGGTGAGGGAGACCCAGTACTTC
CDR3 protein: CASSLVGVRETQYF
D gene: -
J gene: TRBJ2-5
V gene: TRBV11-2
clone size: few

CDR3 DNA: TGTGCCAGCAGTTTCGAGGGAGTGGCCGGGGAGCTGTTTTTT
CDR3 protein: CASSFEGVAGELFF
D gene: -
J gene: TRBJ2-2
V gene: TRBV12-3/TRBV12-4
clone size: many

CDR3 DNA: TGTGCCAGCAGTACCCGGGACTGGCCTCAAGAGACCCAGTACTTC
CDR3 protein: CASSTRDWPQETQYF
D gene: -
J gene: TRBJ2-5
V gene: TRBV28
clone size: once

CDR3 DNA: TGTGCCACCAGTGATTCTAACAGGGGGCATGAGCAGTTCTTC
CDR3 protein: CATSDSNRGHEQFF
D gene: TRBD1
J gene: TRBJ2-1
V gene: TRBV24-1
clone size: -

CDR3 DNA: TGCGCCAGCAGCTCAGGGACGGACCTTGGGAACGAGCAGTACTTC
CDR3 protein: CASSSGTDLGNEQYF
D gene: -
J gene: TRBJ2-7
V gene: TRBV5-1
clone size: -

CDR3 DNA: TGTGCCAGCACCCCAAGGACCGGAATGAACACTGAAGCTTTCTTT
CDR3 protein: CASTPRTGMNTEAFF
D gene: -
J gene: TRBJ1-1
V gene: TRBV7-9
clone size: -

CDR3 DNA: TGTGCCAGCGGCGGATCCGGAGAGACCCAGTACTTC
CDR3 protein: CASGGSGETQYF
D gene: -
J gene: TRBJ2-5
V gene: TRBV13
clone size: once

CDR3 DNA: TGCAGTGCTAGTCACTCGGGGTTACAAGAGACCCAGTACTTC
CDR3 protein: CSASHSGLQETQYF
D gene: -
J gene: TRBJ2-5
V gene: TRBV20-1
clone size: -

CDR3 DNA: TGTGCCAGCAGCTTAGTCGGGGGGCCTAGCGGTTTTTACAATGAGCAGTTCTTC
CDR3 protein: CASSLVGGPSGFYNEQFF
D gene: -
J gene: TRBJ2-1
V gene: TRBV7-9
clone size: few

CDR3 DNA: TGCGCCAGCAGCCCGCTCCCACTAGCGGCCTACAATGAGCAGTTCTTC
CDR3 protein: CASSPLPLAAYNEQFF
D gene: TRBD2
J gene: TRBJ2-1
V gene: TRBV4-1
clone size: -

CDR3 DNA: TGTGCCAGCAGTGACATGGGTCAGGGGGCCTACGAGCAGTACTTC
CDR3 protein: CASSDMGQGAYEQYF
D gene: TRBD1
J gene: TRBJ2-7
V gene: TRBV25-1
clone size: few